The 9 T cell receptor beta chains presented below share a single source sample, sequenced in a study of control samples from healthy donors and cancer patients. This table comes from immunoSEQ multiplex PCR, and its TCRdb copy is limited to in-frame clones, with some not included. The sample includes around 12,000 clones, 93% of them seen just once. Material for sequencing was PBMCs. These receptors all stem from a man older than 75 with lung cancer.

The genes are TRBV7-6 and TRBJ2-5; 7 bases are a match to TRBD1. The CDR3 is 13 amino acids. In germline, CDR1 is SGHVS, CDR2 FNYEAQ. J lost 5 bases, V lost 4 bases, and 4 bases had no gene match. The CDR3 DNA reads TGTGCCAGCAGCTACAGGGGTCTGGAGACCCAGTACTTC. Translation gives CASSYRGLETQYF.

This chain joins TRBV7-8 and TRBJ2-1; either TRBD1 or TRBD2 may supply D (5 bases each). Trimming took off 5 bases at V and 0 bases at J, with 14 bases between the two ends. CDR1 is SGHVS, CDR2 FQNEAQ, per germline. CDR3 length equals 16 residues. The chain's CDR3 is CASSATSGTSYNEQFF. DNA for the CDR3: TGTGCCAGCAGCGCAACATCCGGGACCTCCTACAATGAGCAGTTCTTC.

The chain joins TRBV6-5 to TRBJ1-4; D is unclear. Germline CDR1 MNHEY, CDR2 SVGAGI. The CDR3 consists of 14 residues. The V end lost 4 bases, the J end lost 7 bases, and 13 bases lay between the germline ends. The CDR3 is CASSSVRAGEKLFF. The DNA for the CDR3 is TGTGCCAGCAGTTCGGTCCGGGCGGGTGAAAAACTGTTTTTT.

V usage is TRBV18 and J usage is TRBJ1-1; TRBD1 agrees at 7 bases. J lost 6 bases, V lost 6 bases, and 4 bases had no gene match. This CDR3 region has 12 residues. The germline CDR1 and CDR2 sequences are KGHSH and LQKENI. CDR3 sequence reads: CASSQGDAEAFF. The CDR3 bases are TGTGCCAGCTCTCAGGGGGACGCTGAAGCTTTCTTT.

The V gene is TRBV19, the J gene TRBJ2-5; 10 bases are a match to TRBD1. The CDR3 has 15 amino acids. Germline CDR1 is LNHDA and CDR2 is SQIVND (reference sequence). V lost 1 base and J lost 5; bases outside the gene matches: 4. The CDR3 sequence is CASSIVGTGAETQYF. As DNA, the CDR3 is TGTGCCAGTAGTATAGTAGGGACAGGGGCCGAGACCCAGTACTTC.

This chain links TRBV3-1 (or the pseudogene TRBV3-2) with TRBJ1-1; TRBD1 is a possible D gene (6 bases). The CDR3 is 15 residues long. Trimming took off 4 bases at V and 1 base at J, with 13 bases between the two ends. Germline values: CDR1 LGHDT, CDR2 YNNKEL (reference sequence). CDR3 nucleotide sequence: TGTGCCAGCAGCCCCGGGGGGGGCCAGAACACTGAAGCTTTCTTT. Translation gives CASSPGGGQNTEAFF.

This clone was detected once. The chain recombines TRBV13 with TRBJ2-3, with no clear D. This CDR3 spans 16 amino acids. The V end was cut by 5 bases, the J end by 4 bases, with 19 bases between. CDR1 is PRHDT and CDR2 is FYEKMQ in the germline V gene (reference sequence). The DNA for the CDR3 is TGTGCCAGCAGCCCGCGGTGGCCCGGGCGCGCAGATACGCAGTATTTT. This gives the protein CASSPRWPGRADTQYF.

The chain uses TRBV5-5 and TRBJ2-3, with a possible D match to TRBD2 (5 bases). CDR1 is SGHKS and CDR2 is YYEKEE in the germline V gene (reference sequence). The CDR3 runs 16 residues. Trimming stripped 3 bases from V and 14 bases from J, with 28 bases between. CDR3 in amino acids: CASSSLLAGRVSIRYF. The DNA of the CDR3 is TGTGCCAGCAGCTCCCTTCTCGCCGGGCGGGTTTCCATCCGGTATTTT.

The chain couples TRBV7-9 to TRBJ1-1; D remains unclear. CDR1 SEHNR and CDR2 FQNEAQ come from the germline V gene (reference sequence). Trimming left V 5 bases short and J 0 bases short, with 10 bases between. This CDR3 region has 14 residues. The CDR3 loop reads CASSRTDLNTEAFF. CDR3 DNA: TGTGCCAGCAGCCGCACCGACCTGAACACTGAAGCTTTCTTT.